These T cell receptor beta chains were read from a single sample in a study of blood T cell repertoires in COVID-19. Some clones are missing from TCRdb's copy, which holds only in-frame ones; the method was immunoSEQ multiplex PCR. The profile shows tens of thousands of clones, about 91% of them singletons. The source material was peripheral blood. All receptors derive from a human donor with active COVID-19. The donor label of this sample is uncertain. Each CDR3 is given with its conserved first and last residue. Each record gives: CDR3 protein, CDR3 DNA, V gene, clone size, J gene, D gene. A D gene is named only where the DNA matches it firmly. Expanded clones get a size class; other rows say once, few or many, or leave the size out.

cdr3_aa: CASRGPGQGAGEQYF; cdr3_nt: TGTGCCAGCAGGGGTCCGGGACAGGGGGCGGGAGAGCAGTACTTC; v_call: TRBV28; clone_size: -; j_call: TRBJ2-7; d_call: TRBD1
cdr3_aa: CSPTGGNNEQFF; cdr3_nt: TGCAGCCCGACGGGCGGGAACAATGAGCAGTTCTTC; v_call: TRBV29-1; clone_size: -; j_call: TRBJ2-1; d_call: -
cdr3_aa: CASSYMTGAGTEAFF; cdr3_nt: TGTGCCAGCAGTTACATGACAGGCGCAGGTACTGAAGCTTTCTTT; v_call: TRBV6-5; clone_size: -; j_call: TRBJ1-1; d_call: -
cdr3_aa: CASSLGRREASYEQYF; cdr3_nt: TGTGCCAGCAGCCTTGGACGGCGGGAGGCCTCCTACGAGCAGTACTTC; v_call: TRBV28; clone_size: -; j_call: TRBJ2-7; d_call: TRBD2
cdr3_aa: CASSLGLAPTGELFF; cdr3_nt: TGTGCCAGCAGTTTGGGACTAGCGCCAACCGGGGAGCTGTTTTTT; v_call: TRBV28; clone_size: -; j_call: TRBJ2-2; d_call: TRBD2
cdr3_aa: CASSPIAGKGGEQYF; cdr3_nt: TGTGCCAGCTCACCTATAGCGGGAAAGGGGGGCGAGCAGTACTTC; v_call: TRBV18; clone_size: -; j_call: TRBJ2-7; d_call: TRBD2
cdr3_aa: CASSQSTVRSTDTQYF; cdr3_nt: TGTGCCAGCAGCCAATCCACAGTGCGAAGCACAGATACGCAGTATTTT; v_call: TRBV16; clone_size: -; j_call: TRBJ2-3; d_call: -
cdr3_aa: CASRGSGTVSYNEQFF; cdr3_nt: TGTGCCAGTAGGGGTAGTGGGACAGTCTCCTACAATGAGCAGTTCTTC; v_call: TRBV19; clone_size: -; j_call: TRBJ2-1; d_call: TRBD1
cdr3_aa: CASSQDQVTITEAFF; cdr3_nt: TGTGCCAGCAGCCAAGATCAGGTAACGATCACTGAAGCTTTCTTT; v_call: TRBV14; clone_size: -; j_call: TRBJ1-1; d_call: -
cdr3_aa: CASSTGTSGYNEQFF; cdr3_nt: TGTGCCAGCAGCACCGGGACTAGCGGATACAATGAGCAGTTCTTC; v_call: TRBV11-2; clone_size: -; j_call: TRBJ2-1; d_call: TRBD2
cdr3_aa: CASRRRDSQDTQYF; cdr3_nt: TGTGCCAGCCGGAGAAGGGACTCACAAGATACGCAGTATTTT; v_call: TRBV27; clone_size: -; j_call: TRBJ2-3; d_call: -
cdr3_aa: CATSSPRQRINTEAFF; cdr3_nt: TGTGCCACCAGCAGCCCCCGACAGAGGATAAACACTGAAGCTTTCTTT; v_call: TRBV15; clone_size: -; j_call: TRBJ1-1; d_call: -
cdr3_aa: CASSLFRGRADTQYF; cdr3_nt: TGTGCCAGCAGTTTGTTCAGGGGTAGAGCAGATACGCAGTATTTT; v_call: TRBV28; clone_size: once; j_call: TRBJ2-3; d_call: -
cdr3_aa: CASSPNPDTEAFF; cdr3_nt: TGTGCCAGCTCACCAAACCCGGACACTGAAGCTTTCTTT; v_call: TRBV18; clone_size: few; j_call: TRBJ1-1; d_call: -
cdr3_aa: CASSSERGYQETQYF; cdr3_nt: TGTGCCAGCAGCTCGGAGCGGGGTTACCAAGAGACCCAGTACTTC; v_call: TRBV9; clone_size: -; j_call: TRBJ2-5; d_call: TRBD2
cdr3_aa: CASSYSRTGGSDTQYF; cdr3_nt: TGTGCCAGCAGTTACTCTCGGACGGGAGGGTCAGATACGCAGTATTTT; v_call: TRBV6-5; clone_size: -; j_call: TRBJ2-3; d_call: TRBD2
cdr3_aa: CASSPALSVDTQYF; cdr3_nt: TGTGCCAGCAGCCCCGCCCTCAGCGTAGATACGCAGTATTTT; v_call: TRBV7-2; clone_size: -; j_call: TRBJ2-3; d_call: -
cdr3_aa: CASSQQVGAANTEAFF; cdr3_nt: TGCGCCAGCAGCCAGCAAGTCGGAGCGGCGAACACTGAAGCTTTCTTT; v_call: TRBV4-3; clone_size: -; j_call: TRBJ1-1; d_call: -
cdr3_aa: CASSKLAGVNYEQYF; cdr3_nt: TGTGCCAGCAGCAAACTAGCGGGAGTAAATTACGAGCAGTACTTC; v_call: TRBV2; clone_size: -; j_call: TRBJ2-7; d_call: TRBD2
cdr3_aa: CASSLGHRTGVTEAFF; cdr3_nt: TGTGCCAGCAGCTTAGGGCACAGGACAGGGGTCACTGAAGCTTTCTTT; v_call: TRBV7-2; clone_size: -; j_call: TRBJ1-1; d_call: TRBD1
cdr3_aa: CATSGTSGRAHSYNEQFF; cdr3_nt: TGTGCCACCAGTGGAACTAGCGGGAGGGCCCACTCCTACAATGAGCAGTTCTTC; v_call: TRBV24-1; clone_size: -; j_call: TRBJ2-1; d_call: TRBD2
cdr3_aa: CASSLPGQAARYTF; cdr3_nt: TGTGCCAGCAGCCTACCCGGACAGGCGGCGCGCTACACCTTC; v_call: TRBV4-2; clone_size: -; j_call: TRBJ1-2; d_call: TRBD1
cdr3_aa: CSVERGGKTQYF; cdr3_nt: TGCAGCGTTGAAAGGGGGGGGAAGACCCAGTACTTC; v_call: TRBV29-1; clone_size: -; j_call: TRBJ2-5; d_call: -
cdr3_aa: CASSENRGPGQPQHF; cdr3_nt: TGTGCCAGCAGCGAAAACAGGGGGCCGGGGCAGCCCCAGCATTTT; v_call: TRBV7-2; clone_size: -; j_call: TRBJ1-5; d_call: TRBD1
cdr3_aa: CASSPRGSVDEQYF; cdr3_nt: TGTGCCAGCTCACCACGAGGGAGTGTCGACGAGCAGTACTTC; v_call: TRBV18; clone_size: -; j_call: TRBJ2-7; d_call: -
cdr3_aa: CASQAGTKTYEQYF; cdr3_nt: TGTGCCAGCCAGGCCGGGACAAAGACCTACGAGCAGTACTTC; v_call: TRBV27; clone_size: -; j_call: TRBJ2-7; d_call: -
cdr3_aa: CASREPGLAGLNEQFF; cdr3_nt: TGTGCCAGCAGAGAACCGGGACTAGCGGGACTCAATGAGCAGTTCTTC; v_call: TRBV7-2; clone_size: -; j_call: TRBJ2-1; d_call: TRBD2
cdr3_aa: CASSARGGLGDDNEQFF; cdr3_nt: TGTGCCAGCAGCGCCCGTGGGGGCCTAGGAGATGACAATGAGCAGTTCTTC; v_call: TRBV9; clone_size: -; j_call: TRBJ2-1; d_call: -
cdr3_aa: CATQGAPDEQYF; cdr3_nt: TGTGCCACTCAGGGGGCGCCCGACGAGCAGTACTTC; v_call: TRBV6-5; clone_size: -; j_call: TRBJ2-7; d_call: TRBD1
cdr3_aa: CASSLDGTGTGTDTQYF; cdr3_nt: TGTGCCAGCAGCTTAGATGGGACCGGGACAGGGACAGATACGCAGTATTTT; v_call: TRBV11-2; clone_size: -; j_call: TRBJ2-3; d_call: TRBD1
cdr3_aa: CASSISSTGATYEQYF; cdr3_nt: TGTGCCAGTAGTATCTCTTCCACAGGCGCGACCTACGAGCAGTACTTC; v_call: TRBV19; clone_size: -; j_call: TRBJ2-7; d_call: -
cdr3_aa: CASSQEPLGHEQYF; cdr3_nt: TGCGCCAGCAGCCAAGAGCCCCTTGGCCACGAGCAGTACTTC; v_call: TRBV4-1; clone_size: few; j_call: TRBJ2-7; d_call: -
cdr3_aa: CATNNGHLGNTIYF; cdr3_nt: TGTGCCACCAATAATGGACACCTTGGAAACACCATATATTTT; v_call: TRBV24-1; clone_size: -; j_call: TRBJ1-3; d_call: -
cdr3_aa: CATSGTSGAPSTDTQYF; cdr3_nt: TGTGCCACCAGTGGGACTAGCGGGGCCCCCAGCACAGATACGCAGTATTTT; v_call: TRBV24-1; clone_size: -; j_call: TRBJ2-3; d_call: TRBD2
cdr3_aa: CATSETLNAEAFF; cdr3_nt: TGTGCCACGTCAGAAACACTAAACGCTGAAGCTTTCTTT; v_call: TRBV6-5; clone_size: -; j_call: TRBJ1-1; d_call: -
cdr3_aa: CASSLDRVNTGELFF; cdr3_nt: TGTGCCAGCAGCTTAGACAGGGTTAACACCGGGGAGCTGTTTTTT; v_call: TRBV11-3; clone_size: -; j_call: TRBJ2-2; d_call: -
cdr3_aa: CASSLDLGNTIYF; cdr3_nt: TGTGCCAGCAGCTTAGATTTAGGAAACACCATATATTTT; v_call: TRBV7-2; clone_size: -; j_call: TRBJ1-3; d_call: -
cdr3_aa: CASTTANTDTQYF; cdr3_nt: TGTGCCAGCACTACTGCCAACACAGATACGCAGTATTTT; v_call: TRBV27; clone_size: -; j_call: TRBJ2-3; d_call: -
cdr3_aa: CASSVATGTAYTGELFF; cdr3_nt: TGTGCCAGCAGCGTAGCTACTGGGACAGCTTACACCGGGGAGCTGTTTTTT; v_call: TRBV9; clone_size: once; j_call: TRBJ2-2; d_call: TRBD1
cdr3_aa: CASSQGTGNQPQHF; cdr3_nt: TGTGCCAGCAGCCAGGGGACCGGCAATCAGCCCCAGCATTTT; v_call: TRBV7-9; clone_size: -; j_call: TRBJ1-5; d_call: -
cdr3_aa: CASSLTPTSPSNIQYF; cdr3_nt: TGTGCCAGCAGCTTAACGCCAACTAGTCCGAGCAACATTCAGTACTTC; v_call: TRBV7-3; clone_size: -; j_call: TRBJ2-4; d_call: -
cdr3_aa: CASSFQYTEAFF; cdr3_nt: TGTGCCAGCAGTTTTCAGTACACTGAAGCTTTCTTT; v_call: TRBV28; clone_size: -; j_call: TRBJ1-1; d_call: -
cdr3_aa: CASSLGVQLQETQYF; cdr3_nt: TGTGCCAGCAGCTTAGGTGTCCAACTCCAAGAGACCCAGTACTTC; v_call: TRBV11-3; clone_size: once; j_call: TRBJ2-5; d_call: -
cdr3_aa: CASTPGGAYYGYTF; cdr3_nt: TGTGCCAGCACTCCCGGGGGGGCGTACTATGGCTACACCTTC; v_call: TRBV6-5; clone_size: few; j_call: TRBJ1-2; d_call: -
cdr3_aa: CASSVAGSNYNEQFF; cdr3_nt: TGTGCCAGCAGCGTAGCGGGAAGCAACTACAATGAGCAGTTCTTC; v_call: TRBV9; clone_size: -; j_call: TRBJ2-1; d_call: -
cdr3_aa: CASMGLYQPQHF; cdr3_nt: TGTGCCAGTATGGGGCTCTATCAGCCCCAGCATTTT; v_call: TRBV19; clone_size: few; j_call: TRBJ1-5; d_call: -
cdr3_aa: CASSPDRVYGYTF; cdr3_nt: TGTGCCAGCAGCCCGGACAGGGTCTATGGCTACACCTTC; v_call: TRBV28; clone_size: -; j_call: TRBJ1-2; d_call: TRBD1
cdr3_aa: CASSRRQGANRETQYF; cdr3_nt: TGTGCCAGCAGCAGAAGACAGGGGGCTAATAGGGAGACCCAGTACTTC; v_call: TRBV7-2; clone_size: -; j_call: TRBJ2-5; d_call: TRBD1
cdr3_aa: CASRGQGRDQPQHF; cdr3_nt: TGTGCCAGCAGGGGACAGGGGAGAGATCAGCCCCAGCATTTT; v_call: TRBV28; clone_size: -; j_call: TRBJ1-5; d_call: TRBD1
cdr3_aa: CSVKDRADTDTQYF; cdr3_nt: TGCAGCGTCAAAGACAGGGCTGACACAGATACGCAGTATTTT; v_call: TRBV29-1; clone_size: -; j_call: TRBJ2-3; d_call: TRBD1
cdr3_aa: CASSLAGRNSEQYF; cdr3_nt: TGCGCCAGCAGCTTAGCGGGGCGGAATTCCGAGCAGTACTTC; v_call: TRBV5-1; clone_size: -; j_call: TRBJ2-7; d_call: TRBD2
cdr3_aa: CASSLGHIQETQYF; cdr3_nt: TGTGCCAGCAGCTTAGGACATATCCAAGAGACCCAGTACTTC; v_call: TRBV7-9; clone_size: -; j_call: TRBJ2-5; d_call: -
cdr3_aa: CASSDGGGAKTQYF; cdr3_nt: TGTGCCAGCAGCGACGGAGGGGGCGCGAAGACCCAGTACTTC; v_call: TRBV27; clone_size: -; j_call: TRBJ2-5; d_call: -